The clone carrying this T cell receptor beta chain was seen at least ten times. Its antigen remains unidentified. The data are from a study of early T cells in non-severe SARS-CoV-2 infection. Turning to the study itself: The sequenced material was bulk RNA from unsorted whole blood, and its chains were unpaired.

Findings and caveats of the study: In VDJdb matching, anti-spike CD8 responses were favored while private and CD4 specificities went missing.

V was pared by 5 bases and J by 3 bases, with 3 bases between. CDR1 and CDR2 (germline): LGHNT, FRNRAP. CDR3 length: 11 residues. Individual cDNA molecules were tagged with unique molecular identifiers, the study reported. From the 5' RACE reads, TCRdb called clonotypes with MiXCR, one entry per CDR3 protein. The data contain tens of thousands of distinct CDR3 sequences, 5.5% of them singletons. This TCR derives from an adult who was a healthcare worker with PCR-confirmed SARS-CoV-2 infection or an uninfected control (not recorded which). Sequenced material: whole blood, taken at baseline. V is TRBV12-5 and J is TRBJ2-3; D is ambiguous. Written as DNA, the CDR3 is TGTGCTAGTGGTGTTACAGATACGCAGTATTTT. Translating it yields CASGVTDTQYF.